This T cell receptor (beta chain) was sequenced during a study of shared clonotypes between healthy human individuals. The wider study: Researchers assigned three CD4 naive, three CD4 memory, two CD8 naive and one CD8 memory plate to each donor. Findings and limits, study-wide: Clonotypes not shared had lower generation probabilities than those common to all four donors. Expectations were that clonotype sharing among donors would be affected by sequencing depth.

V was pared by 1 base and J by 0 bases, with 13 bases between. The CDR3 length is 17 residues. Germline V CDR1 and CDR2: SGHVS, FQNEAQ. The data were produced by immunoSEQ multiplex PCR, yet TCRdb's version contains in-frame clones alone and is incomplete. The data hold 2 million or so clones, with roughly 95% observed a single time. Points on this clone: No antigen is known for it.

This TCR came from a man between 18 and 35 years old in good health. The sequencing input was naive CD4+ T cells sorted from blood. Documented subset: CD45RA+ positively selected. The gene calls are TRBV7-8 and TRBJ1-5; D gene uncertain. The CDR3 sequence: CASSLVGGLYSNQPQHF. The CDR3 DNA follows: TGTGCCAGCAGCTTAGTTGGCGGACTGTATAGCAATCAGCCCCAGCATTTT.